The 5 T cell receptor beta chains in this list originate from one sample, sequenced in a study of early T cells in non-severe SARS-CoV-2 infection (dated by TCRdb to about 2021). Library preparation employed 5' RACE. For sequencing, a NextSeq 500 was employed. The public reads were quality trimmed at Q25 with fastp and then assembled into clones with MiXCR by TCRdb, keeping productive beta chains. Rows matching on CDR3 protein sequence are summarized as one entry with the most common DNA and genes. A total of roughly 81,000 distinct CDR3 sequences appear in this sample, 5% to 7% of them only once. The ten largest account for less than 8% of the sample. What was sequenced was whole blood. These receptors were collected from an adult who was a healthcare worker with PCR-confirmed SARS-CoV-2 infection or an uninfected control (not recorded which).

This clonotype came up many times. V gene TRBV6-2 or TRBV6-3 combines with J gene TRBJ1-2; the D gene is possibly TRBD1 (5 bases). CDR1 and CDR2 from the germline V gene are MNHEY and SVGEGT. This CDR3 has 15 amino acids. The V end was cut by 2 bases, the J end by 5 bases, with 15 bases between. CDR3 sequence reads: CASSYGARTIYGYTF. CDR3 in DNA: TGTGCCAGCAGTTACGGGGCCAGGACTATATATGGCTACACCTTC.

This clonotype was detected many times. This sequence joins TRBV18 and TRBJ1-4; no clear D. The germline V gene encodes CDR1 KGHSH and CDR2 LQKENI. CDR3 length: 15 amino acids. Trimming removed 4 bases at V and 5 bases at J, with 14 bases between. DNA of the CDR3: TGTGCCAGCTCACGAATCGGGCAAAGAAATGAAAAACTGTTTTTT. Translation gives CASSRIGQRNEKLFF.

The chain combines TRBV6-2 or TRBV6-3 with TRBJ2-5; the match to TRBD1 covers 9 bases. The CDR3 runs 16 residues. Germline V gene sequence: CDR1 MNHEY, CDR2 SVGEGT. V lost 5 bases to trimming and J lost 0 bases; unmatched junction nucleotides: 7. The DNA of the CDR3 is TGTGCCAGCAGTCAATGGGGGACAGGGAACCAAGAGACCCAGTACTTC. It specifies CASSQWGTGNQETQYF.

This chain uses TRBV7-2 with TRBJ2-2; 7 bases are shared with TRBD2. The ends lost 1 base at V and 5 bases at J; junction bases unmatched: 13. This CDR3 comprises 18 residues. The germline V gene has CDR1 SGHTA and CDR2 FQGNSA. CDR3 sequence: CASSLDPMAGVGTGELFF. The CDR3 DNA sequence: TGTGCCAGCAGCTTAGATCCCATGGCGGGAGTAGGAACCGGGGAGCTGTTTTTT.

This clonotype was seen only a few times. This chain uses TRBV10-3 with TRBJ2-2; perhaps TRBD2 as D (6 bases). V lost 7 bases to trimming and J lost 4 bases, with 10 bases between them. The CDR3 has 13 residues. CDR1 is ENHRY and CDR2 is SYGVKD in the germline V gene. In nucleotides, the CDR3 is TGTGCCATCATGGCGGGATTCACCGGGGAGCTGTTTTTT. This translates into CAIMAGFTGELFF.